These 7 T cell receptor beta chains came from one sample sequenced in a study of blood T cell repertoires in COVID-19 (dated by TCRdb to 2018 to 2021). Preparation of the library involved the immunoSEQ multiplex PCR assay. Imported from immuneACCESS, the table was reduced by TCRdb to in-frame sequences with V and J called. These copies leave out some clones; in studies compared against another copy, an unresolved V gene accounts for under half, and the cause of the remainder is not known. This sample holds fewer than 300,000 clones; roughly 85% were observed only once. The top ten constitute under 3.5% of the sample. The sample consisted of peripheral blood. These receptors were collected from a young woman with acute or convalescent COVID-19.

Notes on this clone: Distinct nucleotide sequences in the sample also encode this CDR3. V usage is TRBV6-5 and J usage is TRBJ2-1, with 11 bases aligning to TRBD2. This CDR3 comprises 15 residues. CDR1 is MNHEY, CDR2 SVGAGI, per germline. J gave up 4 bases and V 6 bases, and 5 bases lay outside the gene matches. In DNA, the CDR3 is TGTGCCAGCAGAGTAGCGGGAGGGTATTACAATGAGCAGTTCTTC. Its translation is CASRVAGGYYNEQFF.

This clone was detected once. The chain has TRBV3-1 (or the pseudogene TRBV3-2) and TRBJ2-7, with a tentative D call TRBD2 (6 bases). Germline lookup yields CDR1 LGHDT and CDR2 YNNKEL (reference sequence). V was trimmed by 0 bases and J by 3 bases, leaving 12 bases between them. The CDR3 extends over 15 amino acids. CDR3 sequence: CASSQDRGTYYEQYF. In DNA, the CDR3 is TGTGCCAGCAGCCAAGATAGAGGGACTTACTACGAGCAGTACTTC.

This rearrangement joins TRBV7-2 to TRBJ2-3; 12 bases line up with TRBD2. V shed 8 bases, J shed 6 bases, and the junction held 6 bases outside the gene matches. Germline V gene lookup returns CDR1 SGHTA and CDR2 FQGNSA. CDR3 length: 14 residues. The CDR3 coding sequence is TGTGCCAGCCAGACTAGCGGGGGTTTCGATACGCAGTATTTT. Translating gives CASQTSGGFDTQYF.

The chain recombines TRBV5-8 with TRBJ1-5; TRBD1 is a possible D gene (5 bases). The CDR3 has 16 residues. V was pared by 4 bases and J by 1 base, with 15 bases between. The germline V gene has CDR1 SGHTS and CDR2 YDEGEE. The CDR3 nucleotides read TGTGCCAGCAGCCCCGGGGAGGGGACGAGCAATCAGCCCCAGCATTTT. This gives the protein CASSPGEGTSNQPQHF.

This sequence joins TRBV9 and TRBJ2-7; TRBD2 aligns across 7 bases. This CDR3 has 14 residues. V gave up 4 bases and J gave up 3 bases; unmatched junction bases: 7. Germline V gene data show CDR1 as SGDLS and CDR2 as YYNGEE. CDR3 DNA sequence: TGTGCCAGCAGCCCACTAGCGTCCAACTACGAGCAGTACTTC. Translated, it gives CASSPLASNYEQYF.

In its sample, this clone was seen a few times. CDR3 sequence reads: CASSSQQGWAEAFF. In DNA, the CDR3 is TGTGCCAGCTCATCCCAACAGGGGTGGGCTGAAGCTTTCTTT. The rearrangement links TRBV18 to TRBJ1-1, with TRBD1 matching over 7 bases. CDR3 length equals 14 residues. V lost 5 bases and J lost 6; bases outside the gene matches: 9. Germline lookup yields CDR1 KGHSH and CDR2 LQKENI.

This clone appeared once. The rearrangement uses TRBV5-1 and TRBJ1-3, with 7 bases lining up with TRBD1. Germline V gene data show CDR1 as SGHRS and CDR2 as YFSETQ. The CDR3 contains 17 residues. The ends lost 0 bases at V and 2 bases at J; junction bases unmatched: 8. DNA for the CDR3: TGCGCCAGCAGCTTGGAGATCACAGGGGTGGCTGGAAACACCATATATTTT. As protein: CASSLEITGVAGNTIYF.